The 21 T cell receptor beta chains given below trace back to one sample, sequenced in a study of molecular identifiers for immune sequencing clone quantification. MiXCR, applied by TCRdb to the PCR reads, yields one record per CDR3 protein. The table includes approximately 500,000 distinct CDR3 sequences, under 30% detected once. The material sequenced was naive CD8+ T cells from blood, with Jurkat cell RNA spiked in. Subset of the sample: FACS-sorted CD8+CD4-CCR7+CD45RA+ naive T cells. The receptors derive from a human donor in good health. Some libraries in this study had Jurkat cell RNA spiked in.

This clonotype showed up just once. Without the conserved terminal phenylalanine or tryptophan, this CDR3 likely stems from a read error. The chain has TRBV28 and TRBJ2-7, with D perhaps TRBD1 (6 bases). The V gene lost 5 bases and the J gene lost 6 bases, with 20 bases spanning the gap. Germline V gene data show CDR1 as MDHEN and CDR2 as SYDVKM. This CDR3 spans 15 amino acids. The CDR3 loop is CASSPDRRPFSEQYL. The CDR3 nucleotides read TGTGCCAGCAGTCCCGACAGGAGGCCCTTCTCCGAGCAGTACCTC.

There are a few counts of this clonotype. This chain joins TRBV20-1 and TRBJ1-5; TRBD1 agrees at 7 bases. Trimming removed 0 bases from V and 1 base from J; junction bases left unmatched: 3. There are 15 residues in the CDR3. From germline, CDR1 is DFQATT and CDR2 SNEGSKA (reference sequence). The CDR3 here is CSARDEGASNQPQHF. The CDR3 DNA follows: TGCAGTGCTAGAGATGAGGGGGCCAGCAATCAGCCCCAGCATTTT.

There are a few counts of this clonotype. In nucleotides, the CDR3 is TGTGCCAGCAGCCTCCGGGACATGAGCTCTGGAAACACCATATATTTT. It codes for CASSLRDMSSGNTIYF. The gene calls are TRBV28 and TRBJ1-3; D is perhaps TRBD1 (6 bases). V dropped 6 bases and J dropped 0 bases, with 15 bases sitting between them. The CDR3 consists of 16 residues. Germline-derived CDR1 and CDR2 are MDHEN and SYDVKM.

A remark on this clonotype: A much larger clone lies one base from this, so it may be a read error. The chain carries TRBV6-2 or TRBV6-3 and TRBJ2-1; D is unclear. Germline V gene sequence: CDR1 MNHEY, CDR2 SVGEGT. The CDR3 covers 12 residues. As DNA, the CDR3 is TGTGCCAGCAGTTACGGGGAAAATGAGCAGTCCTTC. This translates into CASSYGENEQSF.

This clonotype was counted many times. This chain uses TRBV5-1 with TRBJ2-7; 8 bases align to TRBD1. Germline loops: CDR1 SGHRS, CDR2 YFSETQ. The CDR3 loop spans 13 amino acids. The V and J ends lost 7 bases and 3 bases, in that order; junction bases with no gene match: 6. The CDR3 spells CASRPTGDYEQYF. In nucleotides, the CDR3 is TGCGCCAGCCGCCCGACAGGGGACTACGAGCAGTACTTC.

This rearrangement joins TRBV7-9 to TRBJ2-3; D is possibly TRBD2 (6 bases). The CDR3 spans 15 residues. CDR1 is SEHNR, CDR2 FQNEAQ, per germline (reference sequence). V lost 6 bases and J 3 bases, leaving 16 bases between the germline ends. The CDR3 loop is CASSLTLAGTDTQYF. The CDR3 nucleotides read TGTGCCAGCAGTTTAACCCTTGCGGGAACAGATACGCAGTATTTT.

Note on this clonotype: This sequence may be a read error, since a much larger clone differs from it by one base. The J gene is TRBJ2-7, the V gene TRBV29-1; D ambiguous. Germline-derived CDR1 and CDR2 are SQVTM and ANQGSEA. This CDR3 has 15 residues. CDR3 nucleotide sequence: TGCTGCGTTGTATCCGAAATCAACCCCGCCTACGAGCAGTACTTC. Encoded protein: CCVVSEINPAYEQYF.

About this clonotype itself: A much larger clone lies a single base off, so this may be a read error. The J gene is TRBJ1-2, the V gene TRBV28; tentative D call: TRBD1 (6 bases). There are 13 residues in the CDR3. Germline V gene data show CDR1 as MDHEN and CDR2 as SYDVKM. The CDR3 DNA reads TGTGCCAGCATCCTAGAAGGGGGGTATGGCTACGCCTTC. Its translation: CASILEGGYGYAF.

This clonotype was counted once. The junction and the germline gene differ at one end; a read error may be behind it. J is TRBJ1-1 and V is TRBV9; no firm D call. The CDR3 runs to 16 residues. Looked up from germline, CDR1 is SGDLS and CDR2 is YYNGEE. The CDR3: CAGSVVEGSMNTEAFF. In DNA form, the CDR3 reads TGTGCCGGCAGCGTAGTAGAGGGCTCCATGAACACTGAAGCTTTCTTT.

The rearrangement links TRBV4-1 to TRBJ2-2; TRBD1 agrees at 7 bases. Losses at the gene ends were 2 bases for V and 2 bases for J; bases not matched to a gene: 2. This CDR3 contains 15 residues. In germline, CDR1 is MGHRA, CDR2 YSYEKL. The CDR3 spells CASSQRQGNTGELFF. The DNA of the CDR3 is TGCGCCAGCAGCCAAAGACAGGGAAACACCGGGGAGCTGTTTTTT.

This clonotype showed up many times. V and J are TRBV12-3 or TRBV12-4 and TRBJ1-1, with TRBD1 matching over 7 bases. CDR3 length: 12 amino acids. V gave up 7 bases and J gave up 4 bases; unmatched junction bases: 3. The CDR3 protein is CASTQGGTEAFF. In DNA, the CDR3 is TGTGCCAGCACTCAGGGGGGCACTGAAGCTTTCTTT.

The chain employs TRBV4-1 and TRBJ1-2; D is ambiguous. The V and J ends lost 0 bases and 0 bases respectively, with 17 bases between them. CDR3 length: 18 amino acids. The V gene's germline CDR1 is MGHRA and CDR2 YSYEKL. CDR3 protein: CASSQDRMWTQTNYGYTF. CDR3 DNA: TGCGCCAGCAGCCAAGATCGGATGTGGACCCAGACTAACTATGGCTACACCTTC.

The chain is built from TRBV10-2 and TRBJ2-1; D gene uncertain. V gave up 3 bases and J gave up 2 bases, with 8 bases separating them. The CDR3 is made up of 14 amino acids. Germline CDR1 reads WSHSY; CDR2 reads SAAADI. The CDR3 DNA reads TGCGCCAGCAGTGATACTGGGCCCTACAATGAGCAGTTCTTC. As protein: CASSDTGPYNEQFF.

Many counts were recorded for this clonotype. This chain uses TRBV12-3 or TRBV12-4 with TRBJ1-1; D is unresolved. The CDR3 consists of 12 residues. Trimming removed 2 bases at V and 5 bases at J, with 6 bases between. CDR3 bases: TGTGCCAGCAGTTTAAGAGGGACTGAAGCTTTCTTT. This translates into CASSLRGTEAFF.

The rearrangement links TRBV27 to TRBJ1-6; no clear D. V lost 2 bases to trimming and J lost 11 bases, with 10 bases between them. Germline loops: CDR1 MNHEY, CDR2 SMNVEV (reference sequence). The CDR3 spans 13 residues. CDR3 amino acids: CASSLGGSTPLHF. The CDR3 DNA follows: TGTGCCAGCAGTTTAGGTGGATCGACACCCCTCCACTTT.

V and J are TRBV6-6 and TRBJ2-5, with D tentatively TRBD2 (6 bases). CDR3 length equals 19 residues. V was pared by 0 bases and J by 1 base, with 21 bases between. CDR1 is MNHNY, CDR2 SVGAGI, per germline (reference sequence). The CDR3 nucleotides are TGTGCCAGCAGTTACTCGACTGGCGGGGTCCACGTAATCCAAGAGACCCAGTACTTC. It yields the protein CASSYSTGGVHVIQETQYF.

This clonotype was detected a few times. This CDR3 reads CASRVFTGELFF. The CDR3 DNA follows: TGTGCCAGCAGGGTCTTCACCGGGGAGCTGTTTTTT. This sequence joins TRBV6-1 and TRBJ2-2; D uncertain. The germline V and J ends were trimmed by 6 bases and 4 bases, with 6 bases remaining between them. Germline V gene sequence: CDR1 MNHNS, CDR2 SASEGT. The CDR3 has 12 amino acids.

A few counts support this clonotype. The rearrangement links TRBV4-1 to TRBJ2-3; 10 nucleotides line up with TRBD1. The CDR3 loop spans 17 amino acids. The germline CDR1 and CDR2 sequences are MGHRA and YSYEKL. The V and J ends lost 4 bases and 6 bases, in that order; junction bases with no gene match: 13. The CDR3 DNA follows: TGCGCCAGCAGCCGCATCCCATCGGGACAGGGGTATGATACGCAGTATTTT. This encodes CASSRIPSGQGYDTQYF.

This clonotype was recorded many times. The V call is TRBV6-1, the J call TRBJ2-7; D call uncertain. CDR1 and CDR2 (germline): MNHNS, SASEGT. Trimming shortened V by 2 bases and J by 6 bases, and 8 bases separated the two germline ends. The CDR3 loop spans 12 amino acids. The CDR3 here is CASSELGFEQYF. Written as DNA, the CDR3 is TGTGCCAGCAGTGAACTTGGGTTCGAGCAGTACTTC.

The chain joins TRBV12-3 or TRBV12-4 to TRBJ2-7, with 7 bases lining up with TRBD1. V lost 7 bases, J lost 1 base, and 10 bases stayed unmatched. The CDR3 spans 15 residues. The CDR3 spells CASTEGQEISYEQYF. The DNA of the CDR3 is TGTGCCAGCACCGAAGGACAGGAGATATCCTACGAGCAGTACTTC.

Of note for this clonotype: One end of the junction varies from germline; a read error may be responsible. V is TRBV7-2 and J is TRBJ1-1; no definite D call. The length of the CDR3 is 14 residues. Germline CDR1 and CDR2: SGHTA and FQGNSA. CDR3 sequence (DNA): TGTGCCAGCAGCGCCGCCAGGATGCACACTGCAGCTTTCTTT. Its translation is CASSAARMHTAAFF.